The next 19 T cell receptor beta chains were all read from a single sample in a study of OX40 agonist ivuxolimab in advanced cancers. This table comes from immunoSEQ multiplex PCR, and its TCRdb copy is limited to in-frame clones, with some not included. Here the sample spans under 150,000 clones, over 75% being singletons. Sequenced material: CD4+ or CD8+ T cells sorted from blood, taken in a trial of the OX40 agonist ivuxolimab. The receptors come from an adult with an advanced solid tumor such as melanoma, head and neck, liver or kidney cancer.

The CDR3 is CASSDKVASGSGGGELFF. The CDR3 coding sequence is TGTGCCAGCAGTGACAAGGTGGCTAGCGGGAGTGGCGGCGGGGAGCTGTTTTTT. The chain recombines TRBV6-4 with TRBJ2-2, with TRBD2 identical over 10 bases. Germline V gene data show CDR1 as MRHNA and CDR2 as SNTAGT. CDR3 length: 18 residues. V lost 2 bases to trimming and J lost 7 bases; unmatched junction nucleotides: 13.

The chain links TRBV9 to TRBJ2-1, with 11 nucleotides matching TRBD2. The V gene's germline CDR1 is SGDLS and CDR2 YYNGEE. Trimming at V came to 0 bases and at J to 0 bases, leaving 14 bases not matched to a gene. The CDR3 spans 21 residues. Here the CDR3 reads CASSVGPPGLADTSSYNEQFF. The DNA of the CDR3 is TGTGCCAGCAGCGTAGGACCTCCGGGACTAGCGGATACAAGCTCCTACAATGAGCAGTTCTTC.

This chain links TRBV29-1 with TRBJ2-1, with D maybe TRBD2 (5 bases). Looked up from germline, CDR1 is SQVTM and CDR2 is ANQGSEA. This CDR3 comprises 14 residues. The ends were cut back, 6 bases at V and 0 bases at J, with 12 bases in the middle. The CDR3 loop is CSVGLLSSYNEQFF. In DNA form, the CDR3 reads TGCAGCGTCGGACTTTTGAGCTCCTACAATGAGCAGTTCTTC.

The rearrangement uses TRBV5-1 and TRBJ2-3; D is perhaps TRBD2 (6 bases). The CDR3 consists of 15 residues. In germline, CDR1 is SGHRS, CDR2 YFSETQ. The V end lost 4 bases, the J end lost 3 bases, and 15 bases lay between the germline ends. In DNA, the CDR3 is TGCGCCAGCAGCCTCGATGTGGAGGGGACAGATACGCAGTATTTT. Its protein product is CASSLDVEGTDTQYF. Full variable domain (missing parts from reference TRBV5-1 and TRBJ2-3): KAGVTQTPRYLIKTRGQQVTLSCSPISGHRSVSWYQQTPGQGLQFLFEYFSETQRNKGNFPGRFSGRQFSNSRSEMNVSTLELGDSALYLCASSLDVEGTDTQYFGPGTRLTVL.

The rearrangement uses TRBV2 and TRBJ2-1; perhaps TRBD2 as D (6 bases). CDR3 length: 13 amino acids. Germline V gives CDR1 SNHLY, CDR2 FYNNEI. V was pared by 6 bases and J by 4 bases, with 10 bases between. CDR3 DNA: TGTGCCAGCAGGGCTAGCGAATACAATGAGCAGTTCTTC. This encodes CASRASEYNEQFF.

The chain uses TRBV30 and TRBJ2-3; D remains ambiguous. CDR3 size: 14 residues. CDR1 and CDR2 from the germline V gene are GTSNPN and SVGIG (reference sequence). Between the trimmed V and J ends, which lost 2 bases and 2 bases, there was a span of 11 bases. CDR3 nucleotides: TGTGCCTGGAGTCGCGGAGAGCCCACAGATACGCAGTATTTT. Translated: CAWSRGEPTDTQYF.

The CDR3 here is CASSLGSTYNEQFF. The CDR3 DNA follows: TGTGCCAGCAGCCTAGGAAGTACTTACAATGAGCAGTTCTTC. The J gene is TRBJ2-1, the V gene TRBV27; D ambiguous. Trimming pared 6 bases from V and 4 bases from J, leaving 13 bases between. Germline CDR1 is MNHEY and CDR2 is SMNVEV (reference sequence). The CDR3 is 14 amino acids.

CDR3 DNA: TGTGCCAGCTCACCAGGGCGTAGAACAGGGGGCAGGAACACTGAAGCTTTCTTT. It yields the protein CASSPGRRTGGRNTEAFF. The chain is built from TRBV18 and TRBJ1-1; 9 bases are a match to TRBD1. From germline, CDR1 is KGHSH and CDR2 LQKENI. J gave up 1 base and V 2 bases, and 11 bases lay outside the gene matches. The CDR3 is 18 amino acids.

For the CDR3, the DNA is TGTGCCAGCAGCCTATTATCGAGAGCAAACACTGAAGCTTTCTTT. This translates into CASSLLSRANTEAFF. The chain joins TRBV7-3 to TRBJ1-1; D ambiguous. Germline CDR1 and CDR2: SGHTA and FQGTGA. The CDR3 runs 15 residues. V was cut by 5 bases and J by 2 bases, with 15 bases left in between. Full variable domain (rest looked up from reference TRBV7-3 and TRBJ1-1): GAGVSQTPSNKVTEKGKYVELRCDPISGHTALYWYRQSLGQGPEFLIYFQGTGAADDSGLPNDRFFAVRPEGSVSTLKIQRTERGDSAVYLCASSLLSRANTEAFFGQGTRLTVV.

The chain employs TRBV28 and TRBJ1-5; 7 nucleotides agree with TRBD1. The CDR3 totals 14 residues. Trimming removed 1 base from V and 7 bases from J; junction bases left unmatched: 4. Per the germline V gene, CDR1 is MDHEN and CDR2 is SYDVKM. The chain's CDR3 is CASSLYRGRQPQHF. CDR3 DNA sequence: TGTGCCAGCAGTTTATATAGGGGGCGGCAGCCCCAGCATTTT.

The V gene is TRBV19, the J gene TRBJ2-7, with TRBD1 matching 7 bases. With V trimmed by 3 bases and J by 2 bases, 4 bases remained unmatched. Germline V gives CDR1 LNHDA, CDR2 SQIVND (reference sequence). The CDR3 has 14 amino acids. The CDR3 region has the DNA TGTGCCAGTAGTATGGCAGGGGGAGCCTACGAGCAGTACTTC. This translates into CASSMAGGAYEQYF.

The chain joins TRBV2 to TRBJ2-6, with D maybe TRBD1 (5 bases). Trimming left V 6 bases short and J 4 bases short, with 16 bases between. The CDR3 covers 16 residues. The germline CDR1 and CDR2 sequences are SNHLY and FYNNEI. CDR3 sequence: CASRVQGGTGANVLTF. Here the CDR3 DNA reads TGTGCCAGCAGGGTTCAGGGCGGCACAGGGGCCAACGTCCTGACTTTC.

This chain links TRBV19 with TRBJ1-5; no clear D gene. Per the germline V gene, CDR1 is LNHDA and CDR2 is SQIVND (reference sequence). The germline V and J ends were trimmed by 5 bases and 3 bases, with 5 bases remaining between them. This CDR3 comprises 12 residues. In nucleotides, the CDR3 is TGTGCCAGTAGTTGGGTCAATCAGCCCCAGCATTTT. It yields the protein CASSWVNQPQHF. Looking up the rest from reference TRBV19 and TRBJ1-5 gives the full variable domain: DGGITQSPKYLFRKEGQNVTLSCEQNLNHDAMYWYRQDPGQGLRLIYYSQIVNDFQKGDIAEGYSVSREKKESFPLTVTSAQKNPTAFYLCASSWVNQPQHFGDGTRLSIL.

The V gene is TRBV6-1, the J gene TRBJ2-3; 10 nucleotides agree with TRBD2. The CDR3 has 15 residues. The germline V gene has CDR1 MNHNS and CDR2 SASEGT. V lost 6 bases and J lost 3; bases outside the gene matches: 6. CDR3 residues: CASRAGGLGTDTQYF. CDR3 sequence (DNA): TGTGCCAGCAGAGCGGGAGGGCTTGGTACAGATACGCAGTATTTT.

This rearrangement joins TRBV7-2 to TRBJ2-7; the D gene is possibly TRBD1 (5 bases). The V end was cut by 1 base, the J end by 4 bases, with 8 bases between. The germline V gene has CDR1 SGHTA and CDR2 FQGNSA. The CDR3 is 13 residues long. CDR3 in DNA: TGTGCCAGCAGCTTAGGGCCAGGGTACGAGCAGTACTTC. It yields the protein CASSLGPGYEQYF. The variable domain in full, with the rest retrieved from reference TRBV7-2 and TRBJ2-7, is GAGVSQSPSNKVTEKGKDVELRCDPISGHTALYWYRQSLGQGLEFLIYFQGNSAPDKSGLPSDRFSAERTGGSVSTLTIQRTQQEDSAVYLCASSLGPGYEQYFGPGTRLTVT.

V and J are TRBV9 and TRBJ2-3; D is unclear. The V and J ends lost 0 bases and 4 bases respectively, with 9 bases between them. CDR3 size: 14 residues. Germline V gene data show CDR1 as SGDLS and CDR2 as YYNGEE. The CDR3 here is CASSVEGRPDTQYF. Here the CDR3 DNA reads TGTGCCAGCAGCGTAGAAGGGCGGCCAGATACGCAGTATTTT.

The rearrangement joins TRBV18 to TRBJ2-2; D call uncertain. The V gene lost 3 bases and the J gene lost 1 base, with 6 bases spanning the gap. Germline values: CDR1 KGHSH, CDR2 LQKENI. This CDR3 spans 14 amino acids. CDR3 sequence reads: CASSPSMNTGELFF. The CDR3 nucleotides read TGTGCCAGCTCACCGTCGATGAACACCGGGGAGCTGTTTTTT.

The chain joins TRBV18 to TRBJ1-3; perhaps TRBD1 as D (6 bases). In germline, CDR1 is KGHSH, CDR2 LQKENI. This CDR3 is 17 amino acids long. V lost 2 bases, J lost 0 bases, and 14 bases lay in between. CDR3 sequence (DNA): TGTGCCAGCTCACCATCCCTGGACAGCTACTCTGGAAACACCATATATTTT. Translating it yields CASSPSLDSYSGNTIYF.

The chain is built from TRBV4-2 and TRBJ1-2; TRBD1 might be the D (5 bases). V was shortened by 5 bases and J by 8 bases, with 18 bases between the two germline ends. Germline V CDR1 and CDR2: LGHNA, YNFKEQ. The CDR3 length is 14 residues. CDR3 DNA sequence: TGTGCCAGCAGCTTGGGACCTACTCTCCCGGGCTACACCTTC. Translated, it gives CASSLGPTLPGYTF.